These T cell receptor beta chains were read from a single sample in a study of blood T cell repertoires in COVID-19. Profiled with immunoSEQ multiplex PCR; TCRdb holds only in-frame clones, not every one. The table shows 110,000 to 150,000 clones, with around 83% occurring only once. Input material: peripheral blood. The receptor set was obtained from a man in his 60s with active or convalescent COVID-19. CDR3s include the opening cysteine and the closing phenylalanine or tryptophan. Each record gives: D gene, clone size, J gene, V gene, CDR3 protein, CDR3 DNA. A D gene is named only where the DNA matches it firmly. Expanded clones get a size class; other rows say once, few or many, or leave the size out.

>NA|NA|TRBJ1-6|TRBV20-1
CSASRPGSSYNSPLHF
TGCAGTGCTAGTCGGCCCGGGAGCTCCTATAATTCACCCCTCCACTTT
>TRBD1|NA|TRBJ1-4|TRBV7-9
CASSLGTGTGNEKLFF
TGTGCCAGCAGCTTAGGGACCGGGACAGGGAATGAAAAACTGTTTTTT
>NA|NA|TRBJ2-5|TRBV11-3
CASSNRDNKETQYF
TGTGCCAGCAGCAACCGGGACAACAAGGAGACCCAGTACTTC
>NA|few|TRBJ1-2|TRBV4-3
CASSQVWQDNYGYTF
TGCGCCAGCAGCCAAGTTTGGCAGGATAACTATGGCTACACCTTC
>TRBD2|NA|TRBJ2-5|TRBV5-4
CASSGPGLAGRETQYF
TGTGCCAGCAGCGGACCGGGACTAGCGGGGCGGGAGACCCAGTACTTC
>TRBD1|NA|TRBJ1-1|TRBV6-6
CASSYSPGDRVTEAFF
TGTGCCAGCAGTTATTCACCCGGAGACAGGGTCACTGAAGCTTTCTTT
>TRBD1|few|TRBJ1-1|TRBV30
CAWRTGPNTEAFF
TGTGCCTGGAGGACAGGGCCTAACACTGAAGCTTTCTTT
>NA|NA|TRBJ1-6|TRBV18
CASSRDNQARHNSPLHF
TGTGCCAGCTCACGGGACAATCAGGCGCGCCATAATTCACCCCTCCACTTT
>NA|NA|TRBJ1-6|TRBV2
CARQGVLGSPLHF
TGTGCCAGACAGGGAGTTCTTGGTTCACCCCTCCACTTT
>NA|NA|TRBJ1-1|TRBV6-2/TRBV6-3
CASSYTGQNTEAFF
TGTGCCAGCAGTTACACTGGGCAAAACACTGAAGCTTTCTTT
>NA|NA|TRBJ1-6|TRBV7-6
CASSLGDSSYNSPLHF
TGTGCCAGCAGCCTCGGGGATAGCTCCTATAATTCACCCCTCCACTTT
>TRBD2|NA|TRBJ2-2|TRBV18
CASSIREGTNTGELFF
TGTGCCAGCTCAATCCGGGAGGGAACGAACACCGGGGAGCTGTTTTTT
>TRBD1|NA|TRBJ1-5|TRBV19
CASSIPWDRGLESNQPQHF
TGTGCCAGTAGTATTCCCTGGGACAGGGGGCTTGAGAGCAATCAGCCCCAGCATTTT
>TRBD1|NA|TRBJ1-1|TRBV7-2
CASSQLGDRVTAEAFF
TGTGCCAGCAGCCAGTTGGGGGACAGGGTTACTGCTGAAGCTTTCTTT
>TRBD1|NA|TRBJ2-7|TRBV10-3
CAISEQGAGRGEQYF
TGTGCCATCAGTGAACAGGGGGCCGGGCGAGGCGAGCAGTACTTC
>NA|once|TRBJ2-1|TRBV14
CASSRGGRFSSSYNEQFF
TGTGCCAGCAGCAGGGGGGGCAGATTTTCTAGCTCCTACAATGAGCAGTTCTTC
>NA|NA|TRBJ1-2|TRBV9
CASSAGGGSYGYTF
TGTGCCAGCAGCGCTGGCGGGGGGAGCTATGGCTACACCTTC
>TRBD1|once|TRBJ2-4|TRBV5-4
CASTRDRGAHIQYF
TGTGCCAGCACCCGGGACAGGGGGGCGCACATTCAGTACTTC
>NA|NA|TRBJ2-5|TRBV24-1
CATSDLAVGTQYF
TGTGCCACCAGTGATCTGGCGGTAGGGACCCAGTACTTC
>TRBD1|NA|TRBJ1-2|TRBV11-3
CASSFLQGARGYTF
TGTGCCAGCAGCTTCTTACAGGGGGCGCGTGGCTACACCTTC
>NA|NA|TRBJ2-2|TRBV5-1
CASSLTNTGELFF
TGCGCCAGCAGCTTGACTAACACCGGGGAGCTGTTTTTT
>TRBD2|NA|TRBJ2-1|TRBV5-1
CASSWTSGRVGEQFF
TGCGCCAGCAGCTGGACTAGCGGGAGGGTTGGGGAGCAGTTCTTC
>NA|once|TRBJ1-5|TRBV7-5
CARSLAEGATKPQHF
TGTGCCAGAAGCTTAGCGGAGGGGGCAACGAAGCCCCAGCATTTT
>NA|NA|TRBJ2-5|TRBV11-3
CASSPGWQETQYF
TGTGCCAGCAGCCCGGGGTGGCAAGAGACCCAGTACTTC
>TRBD1|NA|TRBJ2-7|TRBV5-4
CASSHGTGITYEQYF
TGTGCCAGCAGCCACGGGACAGGGATTACCTACGAGCAGTACTTC
>TRBD2|NA|TRBJ2-5|TRBV9
CASSGTSGKWETQYF
TGTGCCAGCAGCGGAACTAGCGGGAAATGGGAGACCCAGTACTTC
>NA|NA|TRBJ1-2|TRBV6-2/TRBV6-3
CASSLDGGNYGYTF
TGTGCCAGCAGTTTGGACGGAGGAAACTATGGCTACACCTTC
>TRBD1|NA|TRBJ1-1|TRBV7-9
CASSGRDRAGTEAFF
TGTGCCAGCAGCGGACGGGACAGGGCTGGCACTGAAGCTTTCTTT
>NA|NA|TRBJ1-1|TRBV6-2/TRBV6-3
CASSSNRDNTEAFF
TGTGCCAGCAGTTCCAACAGGGATAACACTGAAGCTTTCTTT
>NA|NA|TRBJ2-5|TRBV7-2
CASSLAAGYNLETQYF
TGTGCCAGCAGCTTAGCGGCGGGCTATAATCTGGAGACCCAGTACTTC
>NA|once|TRBJ1-2|TRBV9
CASSVASGFYGYTF
TGTGCCAGCAGCGTAGCTTCAGGGTTTTATGGCTACACCTTC
>NA|NA|TRBJ2-7|TRBV21-1
CASTWTGSSYEQYF
TGTGCCAGCACCTGGACAGGTAGCTCCTACGAGCAGTACTTC
>NA|NA|TRBJ1-1|TRBV19
CASTFAGEAFF
TGTGCCAGTACCTTCGCGGGTGAAGCTTTCTTT
>TRBD2|once|TRBJ2-1|TRBV6-2/TRBV6-3
CASSYAGVLYNEQFF
TGTGCCAGCAGTTACGCGGGGGTACTTTACAATGAGCAGTTCTTC
>TRBD1|NA|TRBJ1-5|TRBV2
CASSGQGQTNQPQHF
TGTGCCAGCAGTGGACAGGGCCAAACTAATCAGCCCCAGCATTTT
>TRBD2|NA|TRBJ2-1|TRBV19
CASRGTSGRVRDEQFF
TGTGCCAGTAGGGGGACTAGCGGGAGAGTAAGGGATGAGCAGTTCTTC
>NA|NA|TRBJ1-1|TRBV11-3
CASSSDSLNTEAFF
TGTGCCAGCAGTTCCGACAGTTTGAACACTGAAGCTTTCTTT
>NA|NA|TRBJ1-5|TRBV6-5
CASRGGNQPQHF
TGTGCCAGCAGGGGAGGCAATCAGCCCCAGCATTTT
>TRBD2|NA|TRBJ2-1|TRBV30
CAWSRTSGLPSYNEQFF
TGTGCCTGGAGCAGGACTAGCGGACTACCCTCCTACAATGAGCAGTTCTTC
>NA|NA|TRBJ2-7|TRBV14
CASSRTDKGAFGRTKEQYF
TGTGCCAGCAGCCGCACGGACAAAGGCGCGTTCGGGCGCACTAAGGAGCAGTACTTC
>TRBD2|many|TRBJ2-4|TRBV11-2
CASSGLAGGNIQYF
TGTGCCAGCAGCGGGCTAGCGGGAGGAAACATTCAGTACTTC
>NA|NA|TRBJ1-6|TRBV30
CAWSALGGFDNSPLHF
TGTGCCTGGAGCGCATTGGGGGGGTTCGATAATTCACCCCTCCACTTT
>TRBD1|NA|TRBJ1-4|TRBV19
CASTKTGAATNEKLFF
TGTGCCAGTACCAAAACAGGGGCGGCAACTAATGAAAAACTGTTTTTT
>NA|NA|TRBJ1-2|TRBV28
CASNIGGAREVEGYTF
TGTGCCAGCAATATCGGGGGGGCCAGGGAGGTAGAGGGCTACACCTTC
>NA|NA|TRBJ1-1|TRBV14
CASSQDRGTEAFF
TGTGCCAGCAGCCAAGATAGGGGGACTGAAGCTTTCTTT
>NA|NA|TRBJ2-2|TRBV7-9
CASSFRQARTGELFF
TGTGCCAGCAGCTTCCGACAGGCTCGCACCGGGGAGCTGTTTTTT
>TRBD1|NA|TRBJ1-3|TRBV30
CAWSWWDRGRNTIYF
TGTGCCTGGAGTTGGTGGGACAGGGGCAGAAACACCATATATTTT
>TRBD1|NA|TRBJ2-2|TRBV7-9
CASSSSDRGRGELFF
TGTGCCAGCAGCTCGTCAGACAGGGGGCGCGGGGAGCTGTTTTTT
>NA|NA|TRBJ2-5|TRBV7-2
CASSPKIGGETQYF
TGTGCCAGCAGCCCTAAGATCGGAGGGGAGACCCAGTACTTC
>NA|NA|TRBJ1-2|TRBV11-3
CASSLDNRPEPNYGYTF
TGTGCCAGCAGCTTAGATAACAGGCCGGAGCCTAACTATGGCTACACCTTC
>NA|NA|TRBJ2-5|TRBV10-2
CASSERGETQYF
TGCGCCAGCAGTGAGAGGGGAGAGACCCAGTACTTC
>NA|few|TRBJ1-5|TRBV18
CASSNGQSQNQPQHF
TGTGCCAGCTCAAACGGACAGAGTCAGAATCAGCCCCAGCATTTT
>TRBD2|NA|TRBJ2-3|TRBV10-2
CASSRGGSTDTQYF
TGCGCCAGCAGTCGGGGGGGAAGCACAGATACGCAGTATTTT
>TRBD1|NA|TRBJ2-3|TRBV7-9
CASSFPDRGPDTQYF
TGTGCCAGCAGCTTCCCGGACAGGGGCCCAGATACGCAGTATTTT
>NA|NA|TRBJ1-1|TRBV7-9
CASSRSWVITEAFF
TGTGCCAGCAGCCGGAGCTGGGTTATCACTGAAGCTTTCTTT